The rows below give T cell receptor beta chains drawn from one sample of a study of blood T cell repertoires in COVID-19. The table came from immunoSEQ multiplex PCR; TCRdb's copy has only in-frame clones and leaves some out. This table has tens of thousands of clones, roughly 80% appearing once. Sequenced material: peripheral blood. Source of these receptors: a human donor in a cohort sampled during active COVID-19. Each CDR3 is given with its conserved first and last residue. The D gene is left open where the match is weak. Clone size appears in some rows only: once, few, many, or a class for an expanded clone.

-,-,TRBV4-1,TRBJ1-5,TGCGCCAGCAGCCAAGGGGGGCTTGCGGGCAATCAGCCCCAGCATTTT,CASSQGGLAGNQPQHF
once,-,TRBV5-1,TRBJ1-1,TGCGCCAGCAGCGTGGACGGACAGATGAACACTGAAGCTTTCTTT,CASSVDGQMNTEAFF
-,TRBD1,TRBV4-3,TRBJ1-2,TGCGCCAGCAGCCAAGATGGAGGGACAGGGGCTAACTATGGCTACACCTTC,CASSQDGGTGANYGYTF
-,-,TRBV7-9,TRBJ1-1,TGTGCCAGCAGCCTTACACCAAACACTGAAGCTTTCTTT,CASSLTPNTEAFF
-,-,TRBV19,TRBJ1-5,TGTGCCAGTAGTATAGACAGGGCTGGCAATCAGCCCCAGCATTTT,CASSIDRAGNQPQHF
few,-,TRBV19,TRBJ2-5,TGTGCCAGTAGTCCCCAACCCCACAGGGCGGCAGAGACCCAGTACTTC,CASSPQPHRAAETQYF
once,TRBD1,TRBV5-6,TRBJ1-4,TGTGCCAGCAGCATCTACTCCGGGACAGGGAAAGAAAAACTGTTTTTT,CASSIYSGTGKEKLFF
-,TRBD1,TRBV6-6,TRBJ1-1,TGTGCCAGCAGTCCTCAGGGGGCACGAACTGAAGCTTTCTTT,CASSPQGARTEAFF
-,TRBD2,TRBV3-1/TRBV3-2,TRBJ2-1,TGTGCCAGCAGCCAAGATGTCGGGGGGGCTTTGAACAATGAGCAGTTCTTC,CASSQDVGGALNNEQFF
-,TRBD1,TRBV7-3,TRBJ1-1,TGTGCCAGCAGCAAGGACAGGGAACACACTGAAGCTTTCTTT,CASSKDREHTEAFF
-,-,TRBV7-9,TRBJ1-1,TGTGCCAGCAGCTTAGAATGGGGGGAGAACACTGAAGCTTTCTTT,CASSLEWGENTEAFF
-,-,TRBV9,TRBJ1-2,TGTGCCAGCAGTCCCTCGGGGGGGCCTAACTATGGCTACACCTTC,CASSPSGGPNYGYTF
-,-,TRBV18,TRBJ2-7,TGTGCCAGCTCCAAAGGGGGGGGGCGCGACGAGCAGTACTTC,CASSKGGGRDEQYF
-,-,TRBV4-1,TRBJ1-3,TGCGCCAGCAAAGAACAGACTGGAAACACCATATATTTT,CASKEQTGNTIYF
-,-,TRBV4-3,TRBJ2-1,TGCGCCAGCAGCCAAGCGACAGGTGTGGGTGGGGAGCAGTTCTTC,CASSQATGVGGEQFF
-,-,TRBV27,TRBJ2-3,TGTGCCAGCACTACGGGGGACACAGATACGCAGTATTTT,CASTTGDTDTQYF
-,TRBD2,TRBV5-4,TRBJ2-3,TGTGCCAGCAGCGGGCGTAGCGGGGGGGCCACAGATACGCAGTATTTT,CASSGRSGGATDTQYF
-,-,TRBV5-1,TRBJ2-2,TGCGCCAGCAGCACGGGGGACAGATACACCGGGGAGCTGTTTTTT,CASSTGDRYTGELFF
-,TRBD1,TRBV25-1,TRBJ1-1,TGTGCCAGCAGGGGACAGTCGAACACTGAAGCTTTCTTT,CASRGQSNTEAFF
-,TRBD2,TRBV19,TRBJ2-1,TGTGCCAGTAGTTCTCCTCCCGGGACTAGCACCTACAATGAGCAGTTCTTC,CASSSPPGTSTYNEQFF
-,-,TRBV13,TRBJ1-1,TGTGCCAGCAGCTCCTACGCCTCGGGGGAGATATGGGCTTTCTTT,CASSSYASGEIWAFF
-,-,TRBV6-5,TRBJ1-6,TGTGCCAGCAGTTCAACAGGGTCCGAATCACCCCTCCACTTT,CASSSTGSESPLHF
-,-,TRBV7-3,TRBJ2-5,TGTGCCAGCAGCTTAAACCTACAAGAGACCCAGTACTTC,CASSLNLQETQYF
-,-,TRBV3-1/TRBV3-2,TRBJ1-4,TGTGCCAGCAGCCAAGAGCTCCGTGAGGAAAAACTGTTTTTT,CASSQELREEKLFF
once,-,TRBV5-6,TRBJ2-2,TGTGCCAGCAGCTTGGTAGGGCTAGCCGCGAACACCGGGGAGCTGTTTTTT,CASSLVGLAANTGELFF
-,TRBD2,TRBV5-1,TRBJ2-7,TGCGCCAGCAGCTTGGCCGGGGGGGGCTACCCCTACGAGCAGTACTTC,CASSLAGGGYPYEQYF
once,-,TRBV12-3/TRBV12-4,TRBJ1-6,TGTGCCAGCAGTAGGACAGCTAATTCACCCCTCCACTTT,CASSRTANSPLHF
few,-,TRBV3-1/TRBV3-2,TRBJ1-6,TGTGCCAGCAGACACAGGGAGAGAAATTCACCCCTCCACTTT,CASRHRERNSPLHF
-,-,TRBV27,TRBJ2-5,TGTGCCAGCAGTTTTGCAGGGGCTATAGAGACCCAGTACTTC,CASSFAGAIETQYF
-,-,TRBV5-1,TRBJ2-3,TGCGCCAGCAGCCCTGGACAGCCAGATACGCAGTATTTT,CASSPGQPDTQYF
-,-,TRBV5-4,TRBJ2-3,TGTGCCAGCAGCTCATTGACTACCTTTCAGCTGTATTTT,CASSSLTTFQLYF
-,-,TRBV7-8,TRBJ1-3,TGTGCCAGCAGCTTAAAGAGGAGCGGAAACACCATATATTTT,CASSLKRSGNTIYF
-,TRBD1,TRBV29-1,TRBJ2-7,TGCAGCGTATCACCGGACAGGAAGGCCGCCTACGAGCAGTACTTC,CSVSPDRKAAYEQYF
-,-,TRBV28,TRBJ1-1,TGTGCATGCGTACCCCGGAGGAGCCCTAACACTGAAGCTTTCTTT,CACVPRRSPNTEAFF
-,TRBD1,TRBV7-2,TRBJ2-7,TGTGCCAGCAGCAAGCGAACGGGACAGGGCTCCTACGAGCAGTACTTC,CASSKRTGQGSYEQYF
-,TRBD2,TRBV11-2,TRBJ2-1,TGTGCCAGCAGCTTAGATAATGTGATGCTAGCGGGTCACAATGAGCAGTTCTTC,CASSLDNVMLAGHNEQFF
-,-,TRBV7-7,TRBJ2-3,TGTGCCAGCAGCCCTGGGGCAGGGTCAGATACGCAGTATTTT,CASSPGAGSDTQYF
-,-,TRBV20-1,TRBJ1-2,TGCAGTGCTCCGCGGGACTATGGCTACACCTTC,CSAPRDYGYTF
once,TRBD2,TRBV7-9,TRBJ2-1,TGTGCCAGCAGCTCCTCGACTAGCGGGGACTCCTACAATGAGCAGTTCTTC,CASSSSTSGDSYNEQFF
-,-,TRBV7-2,TRBJ1-2,TGTGCCAGCAGCTTATGGGGAGTTGCCGATGGCTACACCTTC,CASSLWGVADGYTF
-,TRBD2,TRBV6-5,TRBJ2-1,TGTGCCAGCAGGAGGACTAGCTCCTACAATGAGCAGTTCTTC,CASRRTSSYNEQFF
-,-,TRBV27,TRBJ2-4,TGTGCCAGCAGTCTCCTAGGGAGGACAGGTAGCATTCAGTACTTC,CASSLLGRTGSIQYF
few,TRBD1,TRBV5-4,TRBJ1-1,TGTGCCAGCAGCCCCCGGGACAGGATGAACACTGAAGCTTTCTTT,CASSPRDRMNTEAFF